Listed here is a single T cell receptor beta chain. Germline CDR1 is MGHRA and CDR2 is YSYEKL. The CDR3 consists of 14 residues. Trimming removed 4 bases from V and 3 bases from J, with 12 bases in between. The sample belongs to a study of T cells in Graves' hyperthyroidism and ophthalmopathy. Researchers amplified the TCR beta CDR3 regions from RNA transcripts. TCR CDR3 regions were first amplified by RT-PCR with HTBI primers. TCRdb used MiXCR to reprocess the multiplex PCR reads, holding one entry per CDR3 protein. The data show approximately 710,000 distinct CDR3 sequences, 17% seen once. Any patient presenting with uncontrolled infection, other autoimmune disease, pregnancy or lactation was left out.

The TCR originated in a man in his fifties or sixties with Graves' hyperthyroidism. This chain uses TRBV4-1 with TRBJ1-1; D not resolved. The source material was blood. The CDR3 loop reads CASSPRTAYTEAFF. The DNA for the CDR3 is TGCGCCAGCAGCCCCCGAACGGCATACACTGAAGCTTTCTTT.